These 3 T cell receptor beta chains came from one sample sequenced in a study of breast tumors, draining lymph nodes, adjacent tissues. TCRdb independently ran MiXCR on the multiplex PCR reads; one entry per CDR3 protein. The sample holds 200,000 to 250,000 distinct CDR3 sequences, less than 40% seen once. Samples came from axillary lymph nodes draining the breast cancer. Specimen: axillary lymph node tissue. The receptors come from a female donor with breast cancer. Some clones in this sample may be carry-over from other donors' samples.

A few counts support this clonotype. A much larger clone sits a single nucleotide away, making a read error possible. V gene TRBV6-4 combines with J gene TRBJ1-6; D gene uncertain. Trimming removed 5 bases from V and 6 bases from J, with 8 bases in between. CDR1 MRHNA and CDR2 SNTAGT come from the germline V gene. The CDR3 spans 13 residues. CDR3 bases: TGTGCCAGCAGTCAAGGGCTTAATTCACCCCTCCACTTT. It is translated as CASSQGLNSPLHF.

This clonotype was seen repeatedly, ten times or more. V is TRBV20-1 and J is TRBJ2-7; D is unresolved. Trimming left V 6 bases short and J 2 bases short, with 11 bases between. The CDR3 is 12 residues long. Per germline, CDR1 DFQATT and CDR2 SNEGSKA (reference sequence). The CDR3 reads CSADRSAYEQYF. CDR3 DNA: TGCAGTGCCGATCGGTCAGCCTACGAGCAGTACTTC.

This clonotype has ten or more counts. The CDR3: CASSMVRDNYGYTF. The CDR3, as DNA: TGTGCCAGTAGTATGGTCAGGGATAACTATGGCTACACCTTC. This chain joins TRBV19 and TRBJ1-2, with D perhaps TRBD1 (5 bases). Trimming pared 3 bases from V and 1 base from J, leaving 9 bases between. There are 14 residues in the CDR3. Per the germline V gene, CDR1 is LNHDA and CDR2 is SQIVND (reference sequence).